These 5 T cell receptor beta chains came from one sample sequenced in a study of blood T cell repertoires in COVID-19. The data were produced by immunoSEQ multiplex PCR, yet TCRdb's version contains in-frame clones alone and is incomplete. The repertoire holds 150,000 to 200,000 clones, with around 87% as singletons. The sequenced sample was peripheral blood. The source of these receptors is a man between 18 and 29 years old with acute or convalescent COVID-19.

This CDR3 is CASSSHGTGGEKLFF. CDR3 DNA sequence: TGTGCCAGCAGCTCCCACGGGACAGGTGGCGAAAAACTGTTTTTT. The chain recombines TRBV11-2 with TRBJ1-4, with 8 bases identical to TRBD1. CDR1 and CDR2 from the germline V gene are SGHAT and FQNNGV. The CDR3 runs to 15 residues. J lost 8 bases, V lost 4 bases, and 9 bases had no gene match.

This chain links TRBV18 with TRBJ1-2; 7 bases agree with TRBD1. CDR3 length: 18 residues. CDR1 and CDR2 from the germline V gene are KGHSH and LQKENI. Germline trimming cut 3 bases from V and 7 bases from J; bases unmatched to any gene: 20. This CDR3 reads CASSPYPSSGGTLFGYTF. CDR3 sequence (DNA): TGTGCCAGCTCACCCTATCCATCTTCAGGGGGGACTTTGTTTGGCTACACCTTC.

The gene calls are TRBV28 and TRBJ1-6, with 7 bases fitting TRBD1. J was trimmed by 6 bases and V by 6 bases; bases with no gene match: 14. Germline V lookup: CDR1 MDHEN, CDR2 SYDVKM. This CDR3 has 17 residues. The CDR3 DNA reads TGTGCCAGCAGGCCGACAGGGCGGGGGGTCCTTAATTCACCCCTCCACTTT. This sequence encodes CASRPTGRGVLNSPLHF.

This clone was seen a single time. The chain combines TRBV9 with TRBJ2-7; TRBD2 agrees at 10 bases. CDR1 is SGDLS, CDR2 YYNGEE, per germline. There are 14 residues in the CDR3. J was trimmed by 2 bases and V by 1 base; bases with no gene match: 0. The CDR3 spells CASSVTSGAYEQYF. The CDR3 region has the DNA TGTGCCAGCAGCGTAACTAGCGGGGCCTACGAGCAGTACTTC.

The chain carries TRBV3-1 (or the pseudogene TRBV3-2) and TRBJ1-1, with a possible D match to TRBD1 (6 bases). V shed 0 bases and J shed 4 bases, with 12 bases lying between them. There are 15 residues in the CDR3. Germline CDR1 reads LGHDT; CDR2 reads YNNKEL (reference sequence). This CDR3 is CASSQDRGAPTEAFF. The DNA of the CDR3 is TGTGCCAGCAGCCAAGATCGGGGGGCTCCCACTGAAGCTTTCTTT.